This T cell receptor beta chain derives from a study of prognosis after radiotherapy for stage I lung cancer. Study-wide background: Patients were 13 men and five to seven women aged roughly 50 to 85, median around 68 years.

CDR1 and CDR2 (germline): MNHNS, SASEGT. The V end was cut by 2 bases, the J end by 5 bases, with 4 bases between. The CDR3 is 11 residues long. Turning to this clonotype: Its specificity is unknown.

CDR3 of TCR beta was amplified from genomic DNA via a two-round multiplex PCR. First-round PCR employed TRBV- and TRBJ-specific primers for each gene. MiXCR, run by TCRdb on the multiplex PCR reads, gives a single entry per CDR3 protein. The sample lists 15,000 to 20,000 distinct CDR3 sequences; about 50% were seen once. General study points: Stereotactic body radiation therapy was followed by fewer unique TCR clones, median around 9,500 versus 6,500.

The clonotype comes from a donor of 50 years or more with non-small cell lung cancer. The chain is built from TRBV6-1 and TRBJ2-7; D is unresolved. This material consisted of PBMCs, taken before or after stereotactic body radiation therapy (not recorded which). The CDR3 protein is CASSEIHEQYF. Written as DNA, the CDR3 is TGTGCCAGCAGTGAAATCCACGAGCAGTACTTC.